These 17 T cell receptor beta chains were all obtained from the same sample, sequenced in a study of radiotherapy plus CTLA-4 blockade in lung cancer. The protocol was immunoSEQ multiplex PCR, while the TCRdb copy is restricted to in-frame clones and leaves out a portion. The sample shows roughly 44,000 clones, 60% to 80% of them seen only once. The input for sequencing was peripheral blood, taken from a patient treated with radiotherapy plus ipilimumab. These receptors were collected from a human donor with non-small cell lung cancer who had stable disease on radiotherapy plus ipilimumab.

This rearrangement joins TRBV2 to TRBJ1-2; D is unclear. Trimming left V 6 bases short and J 2 bases short, with 10 bases between. The CDR3 consists of 13 residues. Per germline, CDR1 SNHLY and CDR2 FYNNEI. The CDR3 is CASRLKENYGYTF. In DNA, the CDR3 is TGTGCCAGCAGATTAAAGGAGAACTATGGCTACACCTTC.

V and J are TRBV2 and TRBJ1-1; D not resolved. The V and J ends lost 9 bases and 4 bases respectively, with 12 bases between them. The germline gives CDR1 SNHLY, CDR2 FYNNEI. The CDR3 covers 12 residues. CDR3 nucleotides: TGTGCCAGTTTTATTCAAGGCACTGAAGCTTTCTTT. Protein: CASFIQGTEAFF.

The chain couples TRBV6-5 to TRBJ2-2; D gene unclear. This CDR3 is built from 11 residues. Germline loops: CDR1 MNHEY, CDR2 SVGAGI. Deletions cut 6 bases from V and 8 bases from J, with 7 bases between. DNA for the CDR3: TGTGCCAGCAGCTCCAGGGGGGAGCTGTTTTTT. Its translation: CASSSRGELFF.

The chain employs TRBV9 and TRBJ2-7; 7 nucleotides align to TRBD1. This CDR3 region has 14 residues. From germline, CDR1 is SGDLS and CDR2 YYNGEE. Germline trimming cut 7 bases from V and 4 bases from J; bases unmatched to any gene: 11. The CDR3 sequence: CASPRQGKRYEQYF. The CDR3 nucleotides read TGTGCCAGCCCGAGACAGGGAAAGCGGTACGAGCAGTACTTC.

Concerning this clone itself: At one boundary the junction diverges from the germline segment, which might be a read error. This chain joins TRBV6-1 and TRBJ2-7, with 8 bases aligning to TRBD1. Per the germline V gene, CDR1 is MNHNS and CDR2 is SASEGT. The CDR3 is made up of 14 amino acids. For the CDR3, the DNA is TGTGCCATCAGTGAGTCGGGACAGGACTACGAGCAGTACTTC. Translated: CAISESGQDYEQYF.

The chain combines TRBV28 with TRBJ1-2, with a possible D match to TRBD1 (5 bases). The V gene's germline CDR1 is MDHEN and CDR2 SYDVKM. The CDR3 runs 15 residues. Trimming stripped 4 bases from V and 4 bases from J, with 16 bases between. The chain's CDR3 is CASSSTGEGTYGYTF. CDR3 DNA: TGTGCCAGCAGTTCCACGGGGGAGGGGACCTATGGCTACACCTTC.

Written as DNA, the CDR3 is TGTGCCAGCAAATCGGGACAGGACGTAGCCAAAAACATTCAGTACTTC. This sequence encodes CASKSGQDVAKNIQYF. The J gene is TRBJ2-4, the V gene TRBV2, with 8 bases that match TRBD1. The V and J ends lost 7 bases and 0 bases, in that order; junction bases with no gene match: 8. The CDR3 runs 16 residues. Germline CDR1 is SNHLY and CDR2 is FYNNEI.

The chain has TRBV18 and TRBJ2-7; D perhaps matches TRBD2 (6 bases). There are 14 residues in the CDR3. In germline, CDR1 is KGHSH, CDR2 LQKENI. V was trimmed by 2 bases and J by 6 bases, leaving 14 bases between them. CDR3 loop: CASSPTGQGGEQYF. In nucleotides, the CDR3 is TGTGCCAGCTCACCAACCGGTCAGGGAGGCGAGCAGTACTTC.

V and J are TRBV5-4 and TRBJ1-1; D is undetermined. Trimming removed 0 bases at V and 1 base at J, with 19 bases between. CDR1 is SGHNT, CDR2 YYREEE, per germline (reference sequence). The CDR3 spans 18 residues. CDR3 in amino acids: CASSLERVMATQNTEAFF. The CDR3 bases are TGTGCCAGCAGCTTGGAGAGGGTCATGGCGACCCAGAACACTGAAGCTTTCTTT.

The chain employs TRBV9 and TRBJ1-1; D is possibly TRBD1 (5 bases). CDR1 and CDR2 from the germline V gene are SGDLS and YYNGEE. The CDR3 sequence is 16 residues long. The V end was cut by 3 bases, the J end by 5 bases, with 20 bases between. CDR3 sequence (DNA): TGTGCCAGCAGCGCGTGGGGGGAACCGCCCTGGACTGAAGCTTTCTTT. This gives the protein CASSAWGEPPWTEAFF.

The gene calls are TRBV5-4 and TRBJ1-2; no definite D call. Trimming stripped 6 bases from V and 2 bases from J, with 8 bases between. The germline gives CDR1 SGHNT, CDR2 YYREEE (reference sequence). The CDR3 is made up of 12 amino acids. The CDR3 here is CASTETNYGYTF. CDR3 sequence (DNA): TGTGCCAGCACTGAGACAAACTATGGCTACACCTTC.

The chain combines TRBV6-6 with TRBJ2-2, with D perhaps TRBD1 or TRBD2 (5 bases each). The CDR3 loop spans 13 amino acids. CDR1 is MNHNY and CDR2 is SVGAGI in the germline V gene (reference sequence). Between the trimmed V and J ends, which lost 8 bases and 6 bases, there was a span of 13 bases. The CDR3 region has the DNA TGTGCCAGCTCGCCTGGGGGAGCCGGGGAGCTGTTTTTT. This codes for CASSPGGAGELFF.

Only a few counts were recorded for this clone. The rearrangement joins TRBV4-3 to TRBJ2-2, with D uncertain. CDR3 length equals 15 residues. V lost 0 bases and J lost 4, with 9 bases in between. Germline assignment: CDR1 LGHNA and CDR2 YSLEER. The CDR3 protein is CASSQEVQSTGELFF. The DNA for the CDR3 is TGCGCCAGCAGCCAAGAGGTACAAAGCACCGGGGAGCTGTTTTTT.

The chain couples TRBV7-6 to TRBJ2-2, with D uncertain. Looked up from germline, CDR1 is SGHVS and CDR2 is FNYEAQ. The V end lost 2 bases, the J end lost 0 bases, and 7 bases lay between the germline ends. There are 15 residues in the CDR3. The CDR3 is CASSLLLANTGELFF. As DNA, the CDR3 is TGTGCCAGCAGCTTACTTCTGGCGAACACCGGGGAGCTGTTTTTT.

The V and J genes are TRBV4-1 and TRBJ1-5; 7 nucleotides align to TRBD1. V shed 0 bases, J shed 4 bases, and the junction held 3 bases outside the gene matches. The V gene's germline CDR1 is MGHRA and CDR2 YSYEKL. This CDR3 has 15 residues. CDR3 DNA: TGCGCCAGCAGCCAAGAGGGGACAGTGAATCAGCCCCAGCATTTT. Translating it yields CASSQEGTVNQPQHF.

The gene calls are TRBV29-1 and TRBJ1-5, with 10 bases aligning to TRBD1. This CDR3 has 16 amino acids. The J segment lost 4 bases and the V segment lost 1 base, leaving 7 bases of the junction unmatched. The germline CDR1 and CDR2 sequences are SQVTM and ANQGSEA. The CDR3 spells CSVEVGGTGENQPQHF. Here the CDR3 DNA reads TGCAGCGTTGAAGTCGGCGGGACAGGGGAAAATCAGCCCCAGCATTTT. The complete variable domain, with remaining parts taken from reference TRBV29-1 and TRBJ1-5, reads SAVISQKPSRDICQRGTSLTIQCQVDSQVTMMFWYRQQPGQSLTLIATANQGSEATYESGFVIDKFPISRPNLTFSTLTVSNMSPEDSSIYLCSVEVGGTGENQPQHFGDGTRLSIL.

J is TRBJ2-5 and V is TRBV11-3, with 15 bases matching TRBD2. This CDR3 region has 16 residues. V trimming: 5 bases; J trimming: 4 bases; junction bases outside the gene matches: 5. Germline V gene lookup returns CDR1 SGHNT and CDR2 YENEEA. CDR3 region: CASSPRTSGGAETQYF. DNA for the CDR3: TGTGCCAGCAGCCCAAGGACTAGCGGGGGGGCAGAGACCCAGTACTTC.